The clone carrying this T cell receptor (beta chain) was seen ten or more times. V gave up 2 bases and J gave up 6 bases, with 20 bases separating them. This CDR3 has 16 residues. From germline, CDR1 is SGHRS and CDR2 YFSETQ. The sample belongs to a study of human T cells and chemical hapten exposure. About the study: While the approximately 24-week study was under way, patients received diphenylcyclopropenone on the scalp every week. Upper-back patch tests with 0.01% DPC were read at 6 days. A mostly female patient group had alopecia areata, totalis or universalis.

MiXCR was run by TCRdb on the RACE reads, yielding one entry per CDR3 protein. Of tens of thousands of distinct CDR3 sequences in the sample, about an eighth were seen once. Time point given: patch test 3, about 24 weeks after DPC sensitization. As for treatment: therapeutic diphenylcyclopropenone sensitization with weekly scalp DPC. Sequencing started from total RNA isolated from unfractionated whole blood. V and J are TRBV5-1 and TRBJ1-1; tentative D call: TRBD1 (6 bases). The material was whole blood, obtained in connection with sensitization to the hapten diphenylcyclopropenone (DPC). This TCR came from a man younger than 45 with alopecia areata. Some clones in this sample may be carry-over from other donors' samples. The DNA for the CDR3 is TGCGCCAGCAGCTTAAGGCCGCAGGGGTCGGACCCTGAAGCTTTCTTT. The encoded protein is CASSLRPQGSDPEAFF.